Described below is a single T cell receptor (beta chain) sequence and its context. The total RNA that was extracted per sample amounted to at least 6 micrograms. The CDR3 is 12 amino acids. V shed 3 bases and J shed 7 bases, with 10 bases lying between them. CDR1 and CDR2 (germline): SEHNR, FQNEAQ (reference sequence). The entry originates in a study of blood T cells in healthy people across ages. Together with a sample-barcoded 5' primer, a J-beta primer mix was included in a second PCR lasting about 7 to 11 cycles. One entry per CDR3 protein results from TCRdb running MiXCR on the 5' RACE reads. The profile shows more than 500,000 distinct CDR3 sequences, around a quarter of them singletons. These sequences were also reported in another study, on T cells of mothers and their children. Turning to that study: In cDNA synthesis, all of the extracted RNA was used at 1.5 ug per 15 ul.

The sample was blood. This TCR came from a boy between 2 and 10 years old in good health. The chain employs TRBV7-9 and TRBJ2-7; the D is unclear. The CDR3 sequence: CASSLDQKEQYF. For the CDR3, the DNA is TGTGCCAGCAGCTTGGACCAGAAAGAGCAGTACTTC.